This entry describes one TCR beta chain. The data derive from a study of blood T cell repertoires in COVID-19. Across the study: COVID-19 samples from acute and convalescent phases originated in the United States, Italy and Spain. T cells, B-cell-depleted T cells, or PBMCs provided the cDNA or gDNA that served as material.

The trim removed 3 bases at V and 2 bases at J, leaving 11 bases unmatched. Germline CDR1 is GTSNPN and CDR2 is SVGIG (reference sequence). The CDR3 is 16 amino acids. Original processing notes: Amplification with reference gene primers provided the estimates of nucleated cell counts. Sequencing used immunoSEQ multiplex PCR; TCRdb keeps in-frame clones, though not all of them. Clonal size and the V and J genes are those of that table, whereas D and trimming came from the DNA. The table has about 180,000 clones, 70% to 90% seen once; the top ten hold about a tenth. Sequencing was carried out using peripheral blood. The rearrangement uses TRBV30 and TRBJ2-3; 7 nucleotides line up with TRBD1. This TCR was sampled from a human donor with active or convalescent COVID-19. The donor label of this sample is uncertain. CDR3 residues: CAWRGDGTVLTDTQYF. Written as DNA, the CDR3 is TGTGCCTGGAGGGGCGACGGGACAGTCCTCACAGATACGCAGTATTTT.